The present entry profiles one TCR beta chain with its context. Antigen: not known. The data originate from a study of T cell responses to AZD1222 COVID-19 vaccine. Study-wide findings and caveats: At 160-218 and 743-854, vaccine-associated CD4 TCRs were dominant, and they spanned spike. Clonal diversity was possibly underestimated, and white British individuals and females predominated among donors.

Second doses were pooled across both intervals (about 4 or about 12 weeks). The V segment lost 4 bases and the J segment 4 bases; nucleotides outside the gene matches: 6. The CDR3 contains 14 residues. Germline CDR1 SGHRS, CDR2 YFSETQ. Measured with immunoSEQ multiplex PCR; TCRdb has only the in-frame clones, and not every one. Of tens of thousands of clones in the sample, around 90% were seen once. This chain links TRBV5-1 with TRBJ1-1; 8 nucleotides line up with TRBD1. Sequenced material: peripheral blood, taken 28 days after the second AZD1222 dose. This TCR derives from an adult who received the AZD1222 COVID-19 vaccine. Here the CDR3 DNA reads TGCGCCAGCAGCCCGGGGGACAGGCTCACTGAAGCTTTCTTT. Protein sequence: CASSPGDRLTEAFF.